The count of the clone carrying this T cell receptor beta chain is one. One end of the junction is discordant with germline, which a read error may explain. The sample originates from a study of tumor-infiltrating lymphocytes in primary liver carcinoma. The CDR3 sequence is 13 residues long. Germline V gene sequence: CDR1 MDHEN, CDR2 SYDVKM. Between roughly 20 and 31 mg of unsorted bulk tissue served as the source from which RNA and DNA were co-extracted. A primer in the constant region served to generate TCR beta cDNA from 500 to 600 ng of total RNA. Amplification in three nested multiplex PCR rounds with slightly modified ARM-PCR gave rise to TCR beta libraries. It was with TRBV1-TRBV30 forward primers and a C-beta reverse primer that the first two PCR rounds were run, at around 11 cycles each. TCRdb reanalysed the multiplex PCR reads using MiXCR and keeps one entry per CDR3 protein. The repertoire holds some 94,000 distinct CDR3 sequences, with more than 65% as singletons.

The chain recombines TRBV28 with TRBJ1-1; D gene ambiguous. The sequence derives from a woman in her sixties or seventies with primary liver carcinoma and hepatitis B virus infection. The sequenced sample consisted of liver tumor tissue from sampling region 5. The subset here: tumor region T5, tumor centre. The CDR3 is CARSLSPGQQALF. CDR3 DNA sequence: TGTGCCCGCAGTTTAAGCCCTGGCCAGCAAGCTTTATTT.